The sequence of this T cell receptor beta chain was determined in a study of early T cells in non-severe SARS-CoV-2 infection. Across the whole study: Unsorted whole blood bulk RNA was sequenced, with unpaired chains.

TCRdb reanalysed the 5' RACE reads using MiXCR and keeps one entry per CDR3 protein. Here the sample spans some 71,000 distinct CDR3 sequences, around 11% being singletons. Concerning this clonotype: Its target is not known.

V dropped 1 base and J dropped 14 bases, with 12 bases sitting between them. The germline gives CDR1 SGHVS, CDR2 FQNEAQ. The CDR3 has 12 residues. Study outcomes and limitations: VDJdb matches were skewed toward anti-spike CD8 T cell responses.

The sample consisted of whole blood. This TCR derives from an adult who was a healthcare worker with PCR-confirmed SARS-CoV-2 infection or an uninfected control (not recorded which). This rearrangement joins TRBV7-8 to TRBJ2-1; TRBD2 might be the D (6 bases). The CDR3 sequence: CASSLGGDLEFF. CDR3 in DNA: TGTGCCAGCAGCTTAGGGGGGGACTTGGAGTTCTTC. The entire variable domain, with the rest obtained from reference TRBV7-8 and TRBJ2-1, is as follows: GAGVSQSPRYKVAKRGQDVALRCDPISGHVSLFWYQQALGQGPEFLTYFQNEAQLDKSGLPSDRFFAERPEGSVSTLKIQRTQQEDSAVYLCASSLGGDLEFFGPGTRLTVL.